Listed below are T cell receptor beta chains from one sample, sequenced in a study of cytotoxic CD8 clonotypes in ibrutinib-treated CLL. The table came from immunoSEQ multiplex PCR; TCRdb's copy has only in-frame clones and leaves some out. The data contain over 100,000 clones, 80% to 90% of them singletons. Material: PBMCs, obtained after 24 months of ibrutinib treatment. The source is a human donor with chronic lymphocytic leukemia. Both conserved end residues are part of each CDR3. A D gene is named only where the DNA matches it firmly. A clone size is listed for some rows: how often the clone was seen (once, few, many), or a class if it is expanded.

CDR3,DNA,size,J,V,D
CANSLAVGTQHF,TGCGCCAACAGCTTGGCCGTGGGGACCCAGCATTTT,.,TRBJ1-5,TRBV5-1,.
CASSQGGDYEQYF,TGCGCCAGCAGCCAAGGCGGGGACTACGAGCAGTACTTC,.,TRBJ2-7,TRBV4-1,.
CAWGNSYEQYF,TGTGCCTGGGGCAACTCCTACGAGCAGTACTTC,.,TRBJ2-7,TRBV30,.
CASTAQGAYNEQFF,TGCGCCAGCACCGCACAGGGGGCTTACAATGAGCAGTTCTTC,once,TRBJ2-1,TRBV5-1,TRBD1
CASSHGTSGSRLSYEQYF,TGTGCCAGCAGCCACGGGACTAGCGGGAGCAGGCTCAGTTACGAGCAGTACTTC,.,TRBJ2-7,TRBV7-2,TRBD2
CASSLQQVRGYTF,TGTGCCAGCAGTTTACAACAGGTTCGAGGCTACACCTTC,few,TRBJ1-2,TRBV28,.
CASSYFLQETQYF,TGTGCCAGCAGTTATTTTCTACAAGAGACCCAGTACTTC,.,TRBJ2-5,TRBV6-5,.
CASSLTEEAQETQYF,TGTGCCAGCAGCTTAACGGAGGAGGCACAAGAGACCCAGTACTTC,.,TRBJ2-5,TRBV7-3,.
CASSSSRSRALVVHEQFF,TGTGCCAGCAGTTCTAGCCGTTCCAGGGCCCTGGTGGTCCATGAGCAGTTCTTC,.,TRBJ2-1,TRBV28,.
CASSPLSGETQYF,TGTGCCAGCTCCCCTCTATCGGGAGAGACCCAGTACTTC,few,TRBJ2-5,TRBV18,.
CASSEEGWSTDTQYF,TGTGCCAGCAGCGAAGAGGGGTGGAGCACAGATACGCAGTATTTT,.,TRBJ2-3,TRBV9,.
CASSPRDQNEKLFF,TGTGCCAGCAGCCCCCGGGACCAGAATGAAAAACTGTTTTTT,.,TRBJ1-4,TRBV9,.
CASSFLAGVATDTQYF,TGTGCCAGCAGCTTCTTAGCGGGAGTTGCGACAGATACGCAGTATTTT,.,TRBJ2-3,TRBV7-2,TRBD2
CSAHPAWQGTDTQYF,TGCAGCGCCCACCCAGCGTGGCAGGGGACAGATACGCAGTATTTT,few,TRBJ2-3,TRBV29-1,.
CASSLSVAPGDEQFF,TGTGCCAGCAGTTTATCGGTCGCTCCGGGCGATGAGCAGTTCTTC,.,TRBJ2-1,TRBV28,.
CASSLYEGSRFYEQYF,TGTGCCAGCAGCTTGTATGAAGGTAGTCGCTTCTACGAGCAGTACTTC,.,TRBJ2-7,TRBV5-4,.